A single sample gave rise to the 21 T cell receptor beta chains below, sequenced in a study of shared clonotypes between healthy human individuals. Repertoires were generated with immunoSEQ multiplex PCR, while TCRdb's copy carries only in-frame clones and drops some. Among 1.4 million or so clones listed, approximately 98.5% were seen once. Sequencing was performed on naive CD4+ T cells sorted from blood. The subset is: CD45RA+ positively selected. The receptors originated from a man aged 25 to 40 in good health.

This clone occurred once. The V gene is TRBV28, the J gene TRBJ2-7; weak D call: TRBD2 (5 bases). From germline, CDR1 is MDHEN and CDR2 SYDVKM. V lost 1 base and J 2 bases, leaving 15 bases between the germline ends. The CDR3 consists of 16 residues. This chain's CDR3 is CASSLSDLTLAYEQYF. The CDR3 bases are TGTGCCAGCAGTTTATCGGACTTAACACTGGCCTACGAGCAGTACTTC.

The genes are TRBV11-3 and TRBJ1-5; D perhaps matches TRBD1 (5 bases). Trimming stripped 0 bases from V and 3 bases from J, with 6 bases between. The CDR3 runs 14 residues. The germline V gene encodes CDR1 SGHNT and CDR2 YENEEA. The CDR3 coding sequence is TGTGCCAGCAGCTTAGACAGGGACAATCAGCCCCAGCATTTT. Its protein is CASSLDRDNQPQHF.

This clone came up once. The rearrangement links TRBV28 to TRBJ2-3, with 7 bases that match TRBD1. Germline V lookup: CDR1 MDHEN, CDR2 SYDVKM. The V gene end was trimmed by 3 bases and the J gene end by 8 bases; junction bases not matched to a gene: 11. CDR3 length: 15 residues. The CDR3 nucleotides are TGTGCCAGCAGTTTTCCGGGACAGAGCAAGGGTACGCAGTATTTT. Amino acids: CASSFPGQSKGTQYF.

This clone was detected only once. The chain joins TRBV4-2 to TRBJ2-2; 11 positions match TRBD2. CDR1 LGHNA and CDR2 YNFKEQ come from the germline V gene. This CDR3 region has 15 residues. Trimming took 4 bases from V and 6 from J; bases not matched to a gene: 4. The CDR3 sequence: CASSRGTSGPGELFF. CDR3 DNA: TGTGCCAGCAGCCGAGGGACTAGCGGCCCCGGGGAGCTGTTTTTT.

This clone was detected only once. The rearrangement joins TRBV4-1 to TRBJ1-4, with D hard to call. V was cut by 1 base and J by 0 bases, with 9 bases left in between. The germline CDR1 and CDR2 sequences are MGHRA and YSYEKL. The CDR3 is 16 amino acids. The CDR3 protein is CASSQVVGSTNEKLFF. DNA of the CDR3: TGCGCCAGCAGCCAAGTGGTAGGGTCAACTAATGAAAAACTGTTTTTT.

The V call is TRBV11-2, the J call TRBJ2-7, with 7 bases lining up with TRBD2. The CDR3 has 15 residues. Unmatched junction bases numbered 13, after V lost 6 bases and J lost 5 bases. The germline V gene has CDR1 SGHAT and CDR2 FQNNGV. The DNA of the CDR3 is TGTGCCAGCAGTCTGGGTCGTCGGGAGGCTGACGAGCAGTACTTC. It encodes CASSLGRREADEQYF.

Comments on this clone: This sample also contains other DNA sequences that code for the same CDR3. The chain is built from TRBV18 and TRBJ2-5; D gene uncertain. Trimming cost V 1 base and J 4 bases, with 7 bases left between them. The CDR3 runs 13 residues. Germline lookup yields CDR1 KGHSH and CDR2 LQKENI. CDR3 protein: CASSPLGAETQYF. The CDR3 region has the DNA TGTGCCAGCTCACCACTAGGCGCAGAGACCCAGTACTTC.

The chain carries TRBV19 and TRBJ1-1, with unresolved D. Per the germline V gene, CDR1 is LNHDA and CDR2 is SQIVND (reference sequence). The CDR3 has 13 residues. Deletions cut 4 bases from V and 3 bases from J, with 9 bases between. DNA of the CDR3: TGTGCCAGTAGTAGACGTAGGGACACTGAAGCTTTCTTT. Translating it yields CASSRRRDTEAFF.

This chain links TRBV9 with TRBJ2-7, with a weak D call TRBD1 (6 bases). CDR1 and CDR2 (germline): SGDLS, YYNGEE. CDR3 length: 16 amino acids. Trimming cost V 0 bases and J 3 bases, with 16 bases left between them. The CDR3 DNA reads TGTGCCAGCAGCGTAGCGCCCAGGGGCCGAATCTACGAGCAGTACTTC. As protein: CASSVAPRGRIYEQYF.

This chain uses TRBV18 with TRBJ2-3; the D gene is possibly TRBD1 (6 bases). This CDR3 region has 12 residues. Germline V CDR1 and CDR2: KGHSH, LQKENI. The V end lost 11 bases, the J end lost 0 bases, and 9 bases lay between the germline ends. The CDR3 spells CAVGASTDTQYF. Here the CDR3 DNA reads TGTGCCGTGGGGGCTAGCACAGATACGCAGTATTTT.

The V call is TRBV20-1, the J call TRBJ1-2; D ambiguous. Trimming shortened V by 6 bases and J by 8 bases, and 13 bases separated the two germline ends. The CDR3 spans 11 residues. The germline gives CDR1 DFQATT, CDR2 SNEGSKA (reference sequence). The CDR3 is CSAFELGGYTF. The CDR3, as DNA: TGCAGTGCCTTCGAGCTGGGCGGCTACACCTTC.

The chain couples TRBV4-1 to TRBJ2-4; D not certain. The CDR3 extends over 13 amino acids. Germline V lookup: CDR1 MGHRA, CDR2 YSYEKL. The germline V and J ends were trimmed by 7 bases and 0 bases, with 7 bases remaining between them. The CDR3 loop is CASKGVAKNIQYF. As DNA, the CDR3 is TGCGCCAGCAAAGGAGTAGCCAAAAACATTCAGTACTTC.

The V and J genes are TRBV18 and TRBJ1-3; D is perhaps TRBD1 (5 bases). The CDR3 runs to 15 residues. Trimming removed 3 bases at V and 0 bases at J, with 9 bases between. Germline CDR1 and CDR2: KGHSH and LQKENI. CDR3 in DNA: TGTGCCAGCTCACCGGGGGTAATCTCTGGAAACACCATATATTTT. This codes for CASSPGVISGNTIYF.

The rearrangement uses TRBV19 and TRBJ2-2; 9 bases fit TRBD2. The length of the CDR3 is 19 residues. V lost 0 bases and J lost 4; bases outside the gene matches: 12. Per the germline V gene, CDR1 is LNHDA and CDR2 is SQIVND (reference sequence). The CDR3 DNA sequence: TGTGCCAGTAGTATAGATCCGGGACTAGCATCTCGCGGCACCGGGGAGCTGTTTTTT. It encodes CASSIDPGLASRGTGELFF.

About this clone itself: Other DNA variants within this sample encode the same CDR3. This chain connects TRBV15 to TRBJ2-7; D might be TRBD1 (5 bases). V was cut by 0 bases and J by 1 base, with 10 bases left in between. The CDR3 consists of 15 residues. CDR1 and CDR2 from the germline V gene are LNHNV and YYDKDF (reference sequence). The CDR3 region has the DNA TGTGCCACCAGCAGAGATAAGGGGCATTCCTACGAGCAGTACTTC. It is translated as CATSRDKGHSYEQYF.

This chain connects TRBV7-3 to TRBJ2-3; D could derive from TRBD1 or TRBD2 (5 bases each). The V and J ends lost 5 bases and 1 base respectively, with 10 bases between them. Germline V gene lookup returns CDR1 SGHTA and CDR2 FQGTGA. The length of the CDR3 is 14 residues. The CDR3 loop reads CASSGAGGTDTQYF. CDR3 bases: TGTGCCAGCAGCGGGGCGGGTGGCACAGATACGCAGTATTTT.

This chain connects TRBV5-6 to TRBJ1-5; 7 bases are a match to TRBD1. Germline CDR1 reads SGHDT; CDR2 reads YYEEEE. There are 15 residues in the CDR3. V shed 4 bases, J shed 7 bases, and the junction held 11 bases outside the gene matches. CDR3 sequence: CASSLRQGRIQPQHF. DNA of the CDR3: TGTGCCAGCAGCCTAAGACAGGGACGGATCCAGCCCCAGCATTTT.

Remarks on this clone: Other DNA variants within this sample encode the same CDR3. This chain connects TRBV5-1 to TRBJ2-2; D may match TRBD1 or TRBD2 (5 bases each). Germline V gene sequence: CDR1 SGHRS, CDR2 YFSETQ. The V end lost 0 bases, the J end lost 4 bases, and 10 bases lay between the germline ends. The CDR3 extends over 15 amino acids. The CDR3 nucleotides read TGCGCCAGCAGCTTGGCAGGGAGAGGCACCGGGGAGCTGTTTTTT. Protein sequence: CASSLAGRGTGELFF.

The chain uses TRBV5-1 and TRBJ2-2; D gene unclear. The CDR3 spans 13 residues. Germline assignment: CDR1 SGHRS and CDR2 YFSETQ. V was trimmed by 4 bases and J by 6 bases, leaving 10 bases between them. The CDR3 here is CASSRPKPGELFF. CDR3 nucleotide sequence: TGCGCCAGCAGCCGACCAAAACCCGGGGAGCTGTTTTTT.

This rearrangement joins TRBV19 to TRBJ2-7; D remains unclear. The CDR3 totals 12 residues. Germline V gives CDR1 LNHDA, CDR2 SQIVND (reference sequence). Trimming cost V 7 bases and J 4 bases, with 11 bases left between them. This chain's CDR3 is CASISPQYEQYF. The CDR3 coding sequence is TGTGCCAGTATCAGCCCCCAATACGAGCAGTACTTC.

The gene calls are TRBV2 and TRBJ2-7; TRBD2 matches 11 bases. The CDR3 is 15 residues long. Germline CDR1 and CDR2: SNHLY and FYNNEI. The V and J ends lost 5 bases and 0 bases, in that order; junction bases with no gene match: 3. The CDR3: CASSIGTSGSYEQYF. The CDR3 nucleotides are TGTGCCAGCAGTATCGGGACTAGCGGCTCCTACGAGCAGTACTTC.